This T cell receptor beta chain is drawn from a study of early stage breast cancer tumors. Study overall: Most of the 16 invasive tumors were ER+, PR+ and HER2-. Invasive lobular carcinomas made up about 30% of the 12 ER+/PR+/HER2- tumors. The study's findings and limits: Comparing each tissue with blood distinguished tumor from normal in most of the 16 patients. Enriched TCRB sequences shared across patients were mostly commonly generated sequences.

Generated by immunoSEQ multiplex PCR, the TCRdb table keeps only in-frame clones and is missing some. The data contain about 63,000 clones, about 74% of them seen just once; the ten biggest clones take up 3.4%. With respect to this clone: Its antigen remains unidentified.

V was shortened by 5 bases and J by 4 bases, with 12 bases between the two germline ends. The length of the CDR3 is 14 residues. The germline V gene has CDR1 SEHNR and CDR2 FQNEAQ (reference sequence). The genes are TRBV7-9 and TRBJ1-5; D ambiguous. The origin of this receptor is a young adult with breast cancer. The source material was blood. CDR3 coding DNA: TGTGCCAGCAGCCAATCGAGTATTAATCAGCCCCAGCATTTT. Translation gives CASSQSSINQPQHF.